What follows describes a single TCR beta chain. The target antigen is unknown. One entry per CDR3 protein, called by TCRdb with MiXCR from the 5' RACE reads. The sample holds roughly 190,000 distinct CDR3 sequences; approximately 16% are singletons and the top ten take 35% to 50%. This specimen belongs to a study of identical twins. Findings of the study overall: Insertions ran lower in abundant cord blood beta clonotypes, though not in memory repertoires.

The CDR3 spans 11 residues. Germline CDR1 reads SEHNR; CDR2 reads FQNEAQ (reference sequence). Trimming took 4 bases from V and 6 from J, leaving 7 bases between them. This same sample was also part of a study on T cells expressing NK-cell markers. That paper adds: Seven sequenced donors out of eight were HCMV-seropositive, one seronegative. The share of CD8+ T cells held by dominant NKG2C+ clonotypes was roughly 1.0-7.5% in about 6 donors.

The clonotype comes from a young woman in good health. The chain carries TRBV7-9 and TRBJ2-7, with a weak D call TRBD2 (6 bases). The source material was CD8+ T cells sorted from blood. The CDR3 coding sequence is TGTGCCAGCAGCTGGCGGGGCGAGCAGTACTTC. Protein sequence: CASSWRGEQYF. Together with reference TRBV7-9 and TRBJ2-7, the CDR3 gives the full variable domain: DTGVSQNPRHKITKRGQNVTFRCDPISEHNRLYWYRQTLGQGPEFLTYFQNEAQLEKSRLLSDRFSAERPKGSFSTLEIQRTEQGDSAMYLCASSWRGEQYFGPGTRLTVT.